Shown below are 18 T cell receptor beta chains from a single sample sequenced in a study of blood T cell repertoires in COVID-19. Repertoires were generated with immunoSEQ multiplex PCR, while TCRdb's copy carries only in-frame clones and drops some. Seen here are 240,000 or so clones, approximately 86% observed once, and the top ten hold roughly 3%. Sample: peripheral blood. The receptor set was obtained from a woman aged 25 to 39 who had recovered from COVID-19.

A few counts support this clone. This rearrangement joins TRBV6-5 to TRBJ2-7, with D perhaps TRBD2 (6 bases). The CDR3 is 11 amino acids. Trimming took off 6 bases at V and 6 bases at J, with 9 bases between the two ends. CDR1 MNHEY and CDR2 SVGAGI come from the germline V gene. CDR3 nucleotides: TGTGCCAGCAGGCGGGGACCCGAGCAGTACTTC. Encoded protein: CASRRGPEQYF.

About this clone itself: Other DNA sequences from this sample encode an identical CDR3 as well. The genes are TRBV2 and TRBJ1-1, with D perhaps matching TRBD1 (5 bases). Between the trimmed V and J ends, which lost 5 bases and 2 bases, there was a span of 9 bases. The CDR3 loop spans 13 amino acids. Germline CDR1 reads SNHLY; CDR2 reads FYNNEI. This CDR3 reads CASSSGGNTEAFF. The CDR3 DNA sequence: TGTGCCAGCAGTTCGGGGGGAAACACTGAAGCTTTCTTT.

The chain links TRBV19 to TRBJ1-1, with no clear D. The V gene's germline CDR1 is LNHDA and CDR2 SQIVND (reference sequence). There are 12 residues in the CDR3. Trimming removed 2 bases from V and 6 bases from J, with 7 bases in between. CDR3 in amino acids: CASSIHGAEAFF. The CDR3 region has the DNA TGTGCCAGTAGTATACACGGGGCTGAAGCTTTCTTT.

The chain employs TRBV21-1 and TRBJ2-2; TRBD1 is the table's D call, not checked against the DNA. TRBV21-1 is shown as a pseudogene. The CDR3 covers 16 residues. DNA of the CDR3: TGTGCCACCCCACGAAGCGGAGGGGGCGCCCCCGGGGAGCTGTTTTTT. As protein: CATPRSGGGAPGELFF.

The chain uses TRBV6-2 or TRBV6-3 and TRBJ2-1; 10 nucleotides align to TRBD2. This CDR3 is built from 15 residues. V lost 6 bases and J lost 8; bases outside the gene matches: 10. Looked up from germline, CDR1 is MNHEY and CDR2 is SVGEGT. As DNA, the CDR3 is TGTGCCAGCAGCACATCTAGCGGGGGTCGGGATGAGCAGTTCTTC. Translation: CASSTSSGGRDEQFF.

The V call is TRBV19, the J call TRBJ1-2; the match to TRBD1 covers 8 bases. Per the germline V gene, CDR1 is LNHDA and CDR2 is SQIVND (reference sequence). The CDR3 runs 14 residues. Trimming cost V 7 bases and J 5 bases; bases outside gene matches: 9. The CDR3 is CASTPGRTGYGYTF. CDR3 coding DNA: TGTGCCAGTACCCCTGGGCGGACAGGGTATGGCTACACCTTC.

J is TRBJ2-5 and V is TRBV29-1; 13 nucleotides match TRBD2. J gave up 7 bases and V 4 bases, and 0 bases lay outside the gene matches. The CDR3 spans 12 residues. CDR1 and CDR2 (germline): SQVTM, ANQGSEA. The CDR3 DNA reads as TGCAGCGTTGGGACTAGCGGGAGGACCCAGTACTTC. It yields the protein CSVGTSGRTQYF.

The chain employs TRBV5-1 and TRBJ2-7, with 10 bases lining up with TRBD1. The V gene end was trimmed by 4 bases and the J gene end by 0 bases; junction bases not matched to a gene: 10. CDR1 is SGHRS and CDR2 is YFSETQ in the germline V gene. The CDR3 has 17 residues. CDR3 sequence (DNA): TGCGCCAGCAGCAAGGGACAGGGGTCTACCATCTCCTACGAGCAGTACTTC. Amino acids: CASSKGQGSTISYEQYF.

This CDR3 is CASSERGYEQYF. The CDR3, as DNA: TGTGCCAGCAGTGAAAGGGGGTACGAGCAGTACTTC. The rearrangement links TRBV6-1 to TRBJ2-7, with D possibly being TRBD1 (6 bases). This CDR3 region has 12 residues. Germline CDR1 and CDR2: MNHNS and SASEGT. V was cut by 2 bases and J by 4 bases, with 6 bases left in between.

This chain links TRBV2 with TRBJ1-2; a weak D match, TRBD1 (5 bases). The CDR3 totals 13 residues. Between the trimmed V and J ends, which lost 7 bases and 4 bases, there was a span of 13 bases. Germline loops: CDR1 SNHLY, CDR2 FYNNEI. CDR3 in DNA: TGTGCCAGCACAGAGACCGGGGGCTATGGCTACACCTTC. This gives the protein CASTETGGYGYTF.

The V and J genes are TRBV7-2 and TRBJ2-2; weak D call: TRBD1 (5 bases). The V end was cut by 4 bases, the J end by 6 bases, with 12 bases between. This CDR3 comprises 14 residues. Germline lookup yields CDR1 SGHTA and CDR2 FQGNSA. The CDR3 coding sequence is TGTGCCAGCAGCTCCCAGACAGTATCCGGGGAGCTGTTTTTT. It specifies CASSSQTVSGELFF.

The chain uses TRBV2 and TRBJ1-5, with a weak D call TRBD1 (5 bases). This CDR3 is built from 14 residues. V was shortened by 6 bases and J by 0 bases, with 9 bases between the two germline ends. CDR1 and CDR2 (germline): SNHLY, FYNNEI. CDR3 nucleotides: TGTGCCAGCAGGGGGGGTGGTAGCAATCAGCCCCAGCATTTT. Its protein is CASRGGGSNQPQHF.

The chain has TRBV6-4 and TRBJ1-1; D remains ambiguous. The CDR3 is 12 residues long. The germline CDR1 and CDR2 sequences are MRHNA and SNTAGT. Between the trimmed V and J ends, which lost 11 bases and 1 base, there was a span of 11 bases. The CDR3 DNA reads TGTGCCCTCCTGTTCGGGAACACTGAAGCTTTCTTT. Protein product: CALLFGNTEAFF.

The chain uses TRBV3-1 (or the pseudogene TRBV3-2) and TRBJ1-2, with D perhaps TRBD1 (6 bases). Trimming cost V 1 base and J 4 bases, with 7 bases left between them. The CDR3 extends over 13 amino acids. In germline, CDR1 is LGHDT, CDR2 YNNKEL (reference sequence). The CDR3 DNA sequence: TGTGCCAGCAGCCAAGGACAGGCCTATGGCTACACCTTC. It codes for CASSQGQAYGYTF.

This chain uses TRBV3-1 (or the pseudogene TRBV3-2) with TRBJ2-1; D may be TRBD2 (6 bases). CDR3 length: 18 amino acids. Germline values: CDR1 LGHDT, CDR2 YNNKEL (reference sequence). V shed 0 bases and J shed 2 bases, with 17 bases lying between them. The CDR3 reads CASSQEGGRRVAYNEQFF. The CDR3 coding sequence is TGTGCCAGCAGCCAAGAAGGAGGGCGGCGGGTTGCCTACAATGAGCAGTTCTTC.

This chain's CDR3 is CSASSVLNTEAFF. The CDR3 nucleotides are TGCAGTGCTAGTTCCGTTTTGAACACTGAAGCTTTCTTT. The V gene is TRBV20-1, the J gene TRBJ1-1, with D uncertain. Trimming pared 3 bases from V and 0 bases from J, leaving 8 bases between. CDR1 is DFQATT and CDR2 is SNEGSKA in the germline V gene (reference sequence). CDR3 length: 13 residues.

The chain carries TRBV7-2 and TRBJ2-1; D may be TRBD2 (6 bases). Trimming took off 0 bases at V and 1 base at J, with 16 bases between the two ends. Germline loops: CDR1 SGHTA, CDR2 FQGNSA. The CDR3 sequence is 18 residues long. As DNA, the CDR3 is TGTGCCAGCAGCTTAGCTACCAGCGGGCGATCTTCCTACAATGAGCAGTTCTTC. It encodes CASSLATSGRSSYNEQFF. The variable domain in full, with the rest retrieved from reference TRBV7-2 and TRBJ2-1, is GAGVSQSPSNKVTEKGKDVELRCDPISGHTALYWYRQSLGQGLEFLIYFQGNSAPDKSGLPSDRFSAERTGGSVSTLTIQRTQQEDSAVYLCASSLATSGRSSYNEQFFGPGTRLTVL.

The CDR3 here is CASSLDRGPYNEQFF. The CDR3, as DNA: TGCGCCAGCAGCTTGGACAGGGGGCCCTACAATGAGCAGTTCTTC. The chain carries TRBV5-1 and TRBJ2-1; 9 bases agree with TRBD1. Germline CDR1 is SGHRS and CDR2 is YFSETQ. Trimming took 0 bases from V and 2 from J; bases not matched to a gene: 0. The CDR3 runs 15 residues.